Listed below are T cell receptor beta chains from one sample, sequenced in a study of cytomegalovirus exposure and HLA in healthy donors. Using immunoSEQ multiplex PCR, the repertoire was profiled, and TCRdb retains in-frame clones only, with some absent. The sample shows 100,000 or so clones, approximately 80% of them seen only once. The sample was PBMCs. The receptors here all came from a man between 18 and 35 years old in good health and CMV-seronegative. Both conserved end residues are part of each CDR3.

>TRBJ2-5|TRBV7-2
CASSPPGGTQYF
>TRBJ1-6|TRBV2
CASRGQQGTYSPLHF
>TRBJ1-2|TRBV14
CASSQADRAHLGYTF
>TRBJ2-3|TRBV7-6
CASSLAEADTQYF
>TRBJ1-5|TRBV19
CASSIGEVTYSYSNQPQHF
>.|TRBV5-1
CASRQGSEQYF
>TRBJ1-3|TRBV7-9
CASGSSGATSGNTIYF
>TRBJ1-1|TRBV9
CASSAETVNTEAFF
>TRBJ2-3|TRBV19
CASSIGRGITDTQYF
>TRBJ2-1|TRBV6-1
CASQGNPGTGQFF
>TRBJ2-5|TRBV2
CASSVRASGGEETQYF
>TRBJ1-5|TRBV28
CASSFRVSWSNQPQHF
>TRBJ2-7|TRBV5-4
CASSLPSSYEQYF
>TRBJ2-2|TRBV6-5
CATAGQGNTGELFF
>TRBJ2-1|TRBV7-3
CASSSRPSSYNEQFF
>TRBJ1-5|TRBV6-4
CASSDETGQPQHF
>TRBJ2-5|TRBV5-4
CASSTGWGRGETQYF
>TRBJ2-5|TRBV19
CASSIEAAGDFRETQYF
>TRBJ1-1|TRBV19
CASSIGEGITEAFF
>TRBJ1-5|TRBV6-5
CASRPGYSNQPQHF